These 15 T cell receptor beta chains share one sample of origin, sequenced in a study of blood T cell repertoires in COVID-19. Assay used: immunoSEQ multiplex PCR; TCRdb lists only in-frame clones, some missing. The sample carries around 350,000 clones, around nine tenths recorded once. Sequencing was performed on peripheral blood. The receptors here all came from a human donor in a cohort sampled during active COVID-19.

The chain is built from TRBV14 and TRBJ1-6; D uncertain. Germline V gives CDR1 SGHDN, CDR2 FVKESK. Trimming took off 7 bases at V and 2 bases at J, with 9 bases between the two ends. The CDR3 extends over 14 amino acids. This chain's CDR3 is CASKRGAYNSPLHF. CDR3 sequence (DNA): TGTGCCAGCAAACGAGGAGCCTATAATTCACCCCTCCACTTT. Full variable domain (outside the CDR3, taken from reference TRBV14 and TRBJ1-6): EAGVTQFPSHSVIEKGQTVTLRCDPISGHDNLYWYRRVMGKEIKFLLHFVKESKQDESGMPNNRFLAERTGGTYSTLKVQPAELEDSGVYFCASKRGAYNSPLHFGNGTRLTVT.

The chain couples TRBV5-4 to TRBJ2-7, with a possible D match to TRBD1 (5 bases). There are 14 residues in the CDR3. Trimming removed 0 bases at V and 5 bases at J, with 12 bases between. CDR1 and CDR2 from the germline V gene are SGHNT and YYREEE (reference sequence). DNA for the CDR3: TGTGCCAGCAGCTTGGCCCGGCAGGGCCACGAGCAGTACTTC. Its protein product is CASSLARQGHEQYF.

Only one count was recorded for this clone. The CDR3 is CAISDPGQGDYGYTF. The CDR3 nucleotides read TGTGCCATCAGTGACCCTGGACAGGGGGACTATGGCTACACCTTC. The chain carries TRBV10-3 and TRBJ1-2; 10 nucleotides line up with TRBD1. The J segment lost 3 bases and the V segment lost 3 bases, leaving 4 bases of the junction unmatched. There are 15 residues in the CDR3. Germline V gives CDR1 ENHRY, CDR2 SYGVKD.

The CDR3 DNA reads as TGTGCCACCGCGCAGGGGGCGCTGAACACTGAAGCTTTCTTT. Translated: CATAQGALNTEAFF. This chain uses TRBV7-8 with TRBJ1-1, with 8 bases matching TRBD1. The CDR3 totals 14 residues. Germline loops: CDR1 SGHVS, CDR2 FQNEAQ. V lost 10 bases, J lost 0 bases, and 7 bases stayed unmatched.

The chain recombines TRBV5-1 with TRBJ2-3; D possibly corresponds to TRBD2 (5 bases). Trimming shortened V by 5 bases and J by 1 base, and 8 bases separated the two germline ends. Germline lookup yields CDR1 SGHRS and CDR2 YFSETQ. The CDR3 has 13 residues. The CDR3 DNA reads TGCGCCAGCAGACCGAGGGGCACAGATACGCAGTATTTT. Translated, it gives CASRPRGTDTQYF. Full variable domain (outside the CDR3, taken from reference TRBV5-1 and TRBJ2-3): KAGVTQTPRYLIKTRGQQVTLSCSPISGHRSVSWYQQTPGQGLQFLFEYFSETQRNKGNFPGRFSGRQFSNSRSEMNVSTLELGDSALYLCASRPRGTDTQYFGPGTRLTVL.

The rearrangement joins TRBV28 to TRBJ2-6, with TRBD2 identical over 12 bases. CDR1 and CDR2 from the germline V gene are MDHEN and SYDVKM. The CDR3 covers 22 residues. The CDR3 bases are TGTGCGCTCCATTGTTACCGCGGACTAGCGGGACCGGGCAGCTCTGGGGCCAACGTCCTGACTTTC. It is translated as CALHCYRGLAGPGSSGANVLTF.

This clone was detected only a few times. This sequence joins TRBV2 and TRBJ1-2; 9 nucleotides agree with TRBD1. Germline assignment: CDR1 SNHLY and CDR2 FYNNEI. The CDR3 is 17 amino acids. V trimming: 4 bases; J trimming: 5 bases; junction bases outside the gene matches: 14. CDR3 protein: CASSVTGGHPGWYGYTF. The CDR3 DNA reads TGTGCCAGCAGTGTAACAGGGGGCCACCCTGGTTGGTATGGCTACACCTTC.

This sequence joins TRBV4-1 and TRBJ2-5; D may be TRBD1 (6 bases). V lost 1 base to trimming and J lost 3 bases, with 12 bases between them. The germline V gene encodes CDR1 MGHRA and CDR2 YSYEKL. This CDR3 region has 15 residues. This chain's CDR3 is CASSQVEDREETQYF. Written as DNA, the CDR3 is TGCGCCAGCAGCCAAGTTGAGGACAGAGAAGAGACCCAGTACTTC.

The chain has TRBV7-9 and TRBJ1-6; D is ambiguous. The CDR3 extends over 15 amino acids. The germline V and J ends were trimmed by 2 bases and 9 bases, with 14 bases remaining between them. Germline-derived CDR1 and CDR2 are SEHNR and FQNEAQ (reference sequence). CDR3 loop: CASSLIAGPISPLHF. As DNA, the CDR3 is TGTGCCAGCAGCTTAATCGCTGGCCCAATTTCACCCCTCCACTTT.

This rearrangement joins TRBV9 to TRBJ1-4; no clear D gene. The V gene lost 0 bases and the J gene lost 7 bases, with 13 bases spanning the gap. The CDR3 sequence is 15 residues long. Germline V lookup: CDR1 SGDLS, CDR2 YYNGEE. The CDR3: CASSVAGSDREKLFF. In DNA, the CDR3 is TGTGCCAGCAGCGTAGCGGGGTCCGACCGTGAAAAACTGTTTTTT.

This clone was counted between two and nine times. The CDR3 DNA sequence: TGTGCCAGCAGCTTCGCGGGGGTTAGCGGCTACACCTTC. It is translated as CASSFAGVSGYTF. The V call is TRBV7-2, the J call TRBJ1-2; a weak D match, TRBD1 (5 bases). CDR3 size: 13 residues. With 3 bases removed from V and 8 bases from J, the gap between germline ends came to 13 bases. Germline lookup yields CDR1 SGHTA and CDR2 FQGNSA.

This clone occurred a few times. The chain has TRBV2 and TRBJ1-5; TRBD1 matches at 8 bases. The germline CDR1 and CDR2 sequences are SNHLY and FYNNEI. The CDR3 spans 16 residues. J lost 3 bases, V lost 2 bases, and 6 bases had no gene match. The CDR3 region has the DNA TGTGCCAGCAGTGAACATACAGGGGGACCCAATCAGCCCCAGCATTTT. Amino acid sequence: CASSEHTGGPNQPQHF. Full variable domain (missing parts from reference TRBV2 and TRBJ1-5): EPEVTQTPSHQVTQMGQEVILRCVPISNHLYFYWYRQILGQKVEFLVSFYNNEISEKSEIFDDQFSVERPDGSNFTLKIRSTKLEDSAMYFCASSEHTGGPNQPQHFGDGTRLSIL.

The rearrangement links TRBV12-5 to TRBJ2-7, with D perhaps matching TRBD2 (6 bases). The V end lost 5 bases, the J end lost 3 bases, and 17 bases lay between the germline ends. Germline CDR1 LGHNT, CDR2 FRNRAP. There are 15 residues in the CDR3. DNA of the CDR3: TGTGCTAGTGGTACGGGAACTAGCCGCGGCTACGAGCAGTACTTC. It specifies CASGTGTSRGYEQYF.

This clone was seen many times. The rearrangement links TRBV7-9 to TRBJ2-1, with 8 bases fitting TRBD2. V shed 6 bases and J 0 bases; nucleotides not matched to a gene: 10. Germline V CDR1 and CDR2: SEHNR, FQNEAQ (reference sequence). The CDR3 is 17 amino acids. Written as DNA, the CDR3 is TGTGCCAGCAGTTATAGAGCGGGGGTCACCTCCTACAATGAGCAGTTCTTC. Translation gives CASSYRAGVTSYNEQFF. Variable domain in full (rest from reference TRBV7-9 and TRBJ2-1): DTGVSQNPRHKITKRGQNVTFRCDPISEHNRLYWYRQTLGQGPEFLTYFQNEAQLEKSRLLSDRFSAERPKGSFSTLEIQRTEQGDSAMYLCASSYRAGVTSYNEQFFGPGTRLTVL.

The chain links TRBV5-1 to TRBJ2-7; 8 bases map to TRBD2. The CDR3 is made up of 16 amino acids. V was pared by 0 bases and J by 6 bases, with 11 bases of the junction left unmatched. Germline V gene sequence: CDR1 SGHRS, CDR2 YFSETQ. CDR3 in amino acids: CASSLDEPAGETEQYF. Written as DNA, the CDR3 is TGCGCCAGCAGCTTGGATGAGCCAGCGGGAGAAACCGAGCAGTACTTC.